These 21 T cell receptor beta chains originate from one sample sequenced in a study of CD8 T cells in Susac syndrome. Random hexamers were used to reverse transcribe the RNA input (about 0.5 to 1 ug). From the immunoSEQ multiplex PCR reads, TCRdb called clonotypes with MiXCR, one entry per CDR3 protein. The sample holds about 180,000 distinct CDR3 sequences, 85% to 95% seen once. Material: CD8+ T cells from PBMCs. These receptors were collected from a human donor with multiple sclerosis.

V usage is TRBV27 and J usage is TRBJ2-5; D is possibly TRBD2 (6 bases). Trimming cost V 4 bases and J 6 bases, with 18 bases left between them. The CDR3 loop spans 15 amino acids. Germline V gives CDR1 MNHEY, CDR2 SMNVEV (reference sequence). The CDR3 region is CASSYSFWGRKTQYF. The CDR3 DNA sequence: TGTGCCAGCAGTTATTCTTTCTGGGGGAGGAAGACCCAGTACTTC.

This chain uses TRBV27 with TRBJ2-7; 12 bases fit TRBD1. Germline V gene data show CDR1 as MNHEY and CDR2 as SMNVEV (reference sequence). The V gene end was trimmed by 9 bases and the J gene end by 4 bases; junction bases not matched to a gene: 4. This CDR3 has 13 amino acids. This chain's CDR3 is CAREGQGAYEQYF. CDR3 DNA sequence: TGTGCCAGAGAGGGACAGGGGGCGTACGAGCAGTACTTC.

The chain uses TRBV27 and TRBJ2-1; D might be TRBD2 (5 bases). Germline lookup yields CDR1 MNHEY and CDR2 SMNVEV (reference sequence). This CDR3 region has 16 residues. V gave up 7 bases and J gave up 6 bases, with 22 bases separating them. The CDR3, as DNA: TGTGCCAGCACTCCACGGGGTAGTCCACTTGGCAATGAGCAGTTCTTC. Amino acids: CASTPRGSPLGNEQFF.

This chain joins TRBV20-1 and TRBJ2-7; no clear D gene. The germline gives CDR1 DFQATT, CDR2 SNEGSKA (reference sequence). This CDR3 is 12 amino acids long. The CDR3 protein is CRAQRSSYEQYF. In nucleotides, the CDR3 is TGCAGGGCACAGCGAAGCTCCTACGAGCAGTACTTC.

CDR3 loop: CAWMFPPEGPQAFF. The CDR3 coding sequence is TGTGCCTGGATGTTCCCCCCGGAGGGGCCCCAAGCTTTCTTT. The chain combines TRBV30 with TRBJ1-1; tentatively, D is TRBD1 (5 bases). The ends were cut back, 4 bases at V and 9 bases at J, with 21 bases in the middle. CDR3 length equals 14 residues. The germline V gene encodes CDR1 GTSNPN and CDR2 SVGIG (reference sequence).

The CDR3 spells CASSQEVGAQTGELFF. The CDR3 DNA sequence: TGTGCCAGCAGCCAAGAGGTGGGGGCGCAGACCGGGGAGCTGTTTTTT. The chain carries TRBV4-2 and TRBJ2-2; a weak D match, TRBD1 (6 bases). CDR1 LGHNA and CDR2 YNFKEQ come from the germline V gene. The CDR3 is 16 amino acids. V was shortened by 0 bases and J by 5 bases, with 13 bases between the two germline ends.

J is TRBJ2-1 and V is TRBV30, with a tentative D call TRBD2 (6 bases). V lost 1 base and J 0 bases, leaving 10 bases between the germline ends. The CDR3 is 15 residues long. CDR1 and CDR2 (germline): GTSNPN, SVGIG (reference sequence). The CDR3 spells CAWSGLAVSYNEQFF. The CDR3, as DNA: TGTGCCTGGAGTGGGTTAGCGGTCTCCTACAATGAGCAGTTCTTC.

The rearrangement links TRBV15 to TRBJ2-1; 7 nucleotides match TRBD2. Germline CDR1 LNHNV, CDR2 YYDKDF (reference sequence). The CDR3 runs 16 residues. V lost 3 bases and J lost 0; bases outside the gene matches: 5. CDR3 amino acids: CATSSSRGSSYNEQFF. CDR3 in DNA: TGTGCCACCAGCAGTTCGCGCGGGAGCTCCTACAATGAGCAGTTCTTC.

The chain links TRBV7-2 to TRBJ1-1; a possible D gene is TRBD1 (5 bases). With 3 bases removed from V and 7 bases from J, the gap between germline ends came to 12 bases. The CDR3 sequence is 13 residues long. Germline V gives CDR1 SGHTA, CDR2 FQGNSA. The CDR3 loop reads CASSLSGYIEAFF. The CDR3 nucleotides are TGTGCCAGCAGCTTGTCAGGGTATATTGAAGCTTTCTTT. Based on the CDR3 plus reference TRBV7-2 and TRBJ1-1, the full variable domain is GAGVSQSPSNKVTEKGKDVELRCDPISGHTALYWYRQSLGQGLEFLIYFQGNSAPDKSGLPSDRFSAERTGGSVSTLTIQRTQQEDSAVYLCASSLSGYIEAFFGQGTRLTVV.

The chain recombines TRBV2 with TRBJ1-1; D is uncertain. The CDR3 contains 14 residues. V was clipped by 1 base and J by 1 base, with 7 bases between them. The V gene's germline CDR1 is SNHLY and CDR2 FYNNEI. CDR3 DNA: TGTGCCAGCAGTGAAGGAGGCCGGAACACTGAAGCTTTCTTT. Protein: CASSEGGRNTEAFF.

The rearrangement uses TRBV14 and TRBJ2-3, with TRBD2 identical over 9 bases. The length of the CDR3 is 18 residues. Looked up from germline, CDR1 is SGHDN and CDR2 is FVKESK. J was trimmed by 0 bases and V by 1 base; bases with no gene match: 8. CDR3 residues: CASSQASGLATSTDTQYF. Written as DNA, the CDR3 is TGTGCCAGCAGCCAAGCATCAGGACTAGCGACTAGCACAGATACGCAGTATTTT.

This chain links TRBV6-5 with TRBJ2-5; TRBD1 matches at 9 bases. Looked up from germline, CDR1 is MNHEY and CDR2 is SVGAGI. The junction had 13 bases not matched to a gene; V was cut back by 0 bases and J by 5 bases. The CDR3 runs 18 residues. CDR3 loop: CASSYSSTGTGTMETQYF. The CDR3 nucleotides read TGTGCCAGCAGTTACTCGAGTACCGGGACAGGGACGATGGAGACCCAGTACTTC.

This chain connects TRBV9 to TRBJ2-1, with 10 nucleotides matching TRBD2. The CDR3 covers 16 residues. CDR1 and CDR2 from the germline V gene are SGDLS and YYNGEE. V dropped 4 bases and J dropped 2; count of bases not matched to a gene: 6. For the CDR3, the DNA is TGTGCCAGCAGCCCCCGGACTAGCGGCACCTACAATGAGCAGTTCTTC. Amino acid sequence: CASSPRTSGTYNEQFF.

This chain uses TRBV5-6 with TRBJ2-3; maybe TRBD1 (6 bases). V dropped 9 bases and J dropped 4 bases, with 21 bases sitting between them. Germline V gene data show CDR1 as SGHDT and CDR2 as YYEEEE. The CDR3 consists of 15 residues. CDR3 in amino acids: CATGDKWGSPDTQYF. DNA for the CDR3: TGTGCCACCGGGGACAAATGGGGTAGCCCAGATACGCAGTATTTT.

The chain couples TRBV5-4 to TRBJ2-7; tentatively, D is TRBD2 (5 bases). The CDR3 contains 14 residues. The germline V gene has CDR1 SGHNT and CDR2 YYREEE (reference sequence). Trimming left V 1 base short and J 4 bases short, with 12 bases between. This chain's CDR3 is CASSLIERRYEQYF. The CDR3 DNA reads TGTGCCAGCAGCTTGATTGAGCGGAGATACGAGCAGTACTTC.

The chain combines TRBV4-1 with TRBJ1-1; D gene unclear. Germline CDR1 is MGHRA and CDR2 is YSYEKL. V lost 1 base and J 6 bases, leaving 9 bases between the germline ends. The CDR3 is made up of 13 amino acids. The CDR3 reads CASSQVVLAEAFF. The DNA for the CDR3 is TGCGCCAGCAGCCAAGTCGTTCTGGCTGAAGCTTTCTTT.

The chain is built from TRBV5-1 and TRBJ1-5; no firm D call. This CDR3 region has 13 residues. V was cut by 0 bases and J by 3 bases, with 4 bases left in between. The germline CDR1 and CDR2 sequences are SGHRS and YFSETQ. CDR3 sequence reads: CASSLGINQPQHF. The CDR3, as DNA: TGCGCCAGCAGCTTGGGGATCAATCAGCCCCAGCATTTT.

This clonotype has just one count. The rearrangement joins TRBV15 to TRBJ2-1; D possibly corresponds to TRBD2 (7 bases). Trimming took 1 base from V and 5 from J, leaving 18 bases between them. The CDR3 has 17 residues. Germline V CDR1 and CDR2: LNHNV, YYDKDF (reference sequence). The CDR3 region has the DNA TGTGCCACCAGCAGAGCACCACGGGGGGCCGTCGACAATGAGCAGTTCTTC. It codes for CATSRAPRGAVDNEQFF.

In DNA, the CDR3 is TGTGCCAGCAGCTTGTACAGGGGCGGGCAGCCCCAGCATTTT. Amino acid sequence: CASSLYRGGQPQHF. The rearrangement joins TRBV5-6 to TRBJ1-5; 7 bases line up with TRBD1. The V and J ends lost 1 base and 7 bases, in that order; junction bases with no gene match: 5. The CDR3 loop spans 14 amino acids. Germline V gene data show CDR1 as SGHDT and CDR2 as YYEEEE. Combining the CDR3 with reference TRBV5-6 and TRBJ1-5 gives the whole variable domain DAGVTQSPTHLIKTRGQQVTLRCSPKSGHDTVSWYQQALGQGPQFIFQYYEEEERQRGNFPDRFSGHQFPNYSSELNVNALLLGDSALYLCASSLYRGGQPQHFGDGTRLSIL.

This rearrangement joins TRBV30 to TRBJ1-1, with D possibly TRBD1 on 5 matching bases. The V gene's germline CDR1 is GTSNPN and CDR2 SVGIG (reference sequence). V gave up 0 bases and J gave up 0 bases, with 14 bases separating them. The CDR3 is 16 residues long. The chain's CDR3 is CAWSVRVGLMNTEAFF. The CDR3 DNA follows: TGTGCCTGGAGTGTACGGGTGGGGCTAATGAACACTGAAGCTTTCTTT.

Only one count was recorded for this clonotype. V gene TRBV2 combines with J gene TRBJ2-7; D is ambiguous. There are 15 residues in the CDR3. V was pared by 6 bases and J by 4 bases, with 19 bases between. Germline loops: CDR1 SNHLY, CDR2 FYNNEI. CDR3 DNA: TGTGCCAGCAGCTGGGCGGTTGGTAGCTCGTACGAGCAGTACTTC. Amino acids: CASSWAVGSSYEQYF.